The 8 T cell receptor beta chains below come from one sample, sequenced in a study of T-cell memory formation after mild COVID-19. TCRdb reprocessed the 5' RACE reads with MiXCR, giving one entry per CDR3 protein. The table lists around 160,000 distinct CDR3 sequences, roughly 10% of them singletons. Sequenced input: PBMCs or a T cell subset sorted from them (not recorded which). The receptors here all came from a man aged 18 to 29 who had mild COVID-19 (a few samples of this study predate the infection). Cell type and time point are not known.

The chain couples TRBV28 to TRBJ2-5; tentatively, D is TRBD1 (6 bases). Germline CDR1 and CDR2: MDHEN and SYDVKM. The CDR3 covers 17 residues. The V end lost 2 bases, the J end lost 4 bases, and 20 bases lay between the germline ends. CDR3: CASSLSPDRRVVETQYF. For the CDR3, the DNA is TGTGCCAGCAGTTTAAGTCCCGACAGGCGAGTAGTAGAGACCCAGTACTTC.

This chain links TRBV23-1 with TRBJ2-7; D not resolved. TRBV23-1 is sorted into the ORF group, with uncertain function. CDR3 length: 13 residues. Trimming removed 3 bases from V and 3 bases from J, with 9 bases in between. In nucleotides, the CDR3 is TGCGCCAGCAGTCAGCTCCACATCTACGAGCAGTACGTC. It yields the protein CASSQLHIYEQYV.

This chain uses TRBV6-2 or TRBV6-3 with TRBJ2-5, with D unclear. The V and J ends lost 7 bases and 9 bases respectively, with 18 bases between them. This CDR3 contains 13 residues. Germline V lookup: CDR1 MNHEY, CDR2 SVGEGT. The CDR3 DNA reads as TGTGCCAGCACCCCCGGGCCCTCCAAGGCCCAGTACTTC. The encoded protein is CASTPGPSKAQYF.

In this sample, this clonotype turned up many times. V and J are TRBV14 and TRBJ1-1; D gene uncertain. Trimming removed 4 bases from V and 3 bases from J, with 9 bases in between. Germline CDR1 SGHDN, CDR2 FVKESK. CDR3 size: 13 residues. The CDR3 is CASSLGPYTEAFF. DNA of the CDR3: TGTGCCAGCAGCCTAGGACCTTACACTGAAGCTTTCTTT.

This clonotype was seen more than once but under ten times. This chain connects TRBV4-2 to TRBJ2-1, with D possibly matching TRBD2 (6 bases). The length of the CDR3 is 15 residues. The V end lost 2 bases, the J end lost 6 bases, and 14 bases lay between the germline ends. Germline V gives CDR1 LGHNA, CDR2 YNFKEQ. Here the CDR3 DNA reads TGTGCCAGCAGCCAACCCTCGGGGACTTTCAATGAGCAGTTCTTC. This sequence encodes CASSQPSGTFNEQFF.

This chain links TRBV5-5 with TRBJ1-3; tentatively, D is TRBD1 (5 bases). The CDR3 spans 14 residues. The ends were cut back, 7 bases at V and 4 bases at J, with 15 bases in the middle. The germline CDR1 and CDR2 sequences are SGHKS and YYEKEE (reference sequence). The CDR3 reads CASGRDDLGNTIYF. In DNA, the CDR3 is TGTGCCAGCGGCAGGGACGACCTGGGAAACACCATATATTTT.

This clonotype was observed a single time. This sequence joins TRBV6-2 or TRBV6-3 and TRBJ2-3; maybe TRBD2 (5 bases). Deletions cut 3 bases from V and 8 bases from J, with 12 bases between. CDR3 length: 13 residues. Germline values: CDR1 MNHEY, CDR2 SVGEGT. CDR3 DNA: TGTGCCAGCAGTTATTCCGGGATTGGTACGCAGTATTTT. The encoded protein is CASSYSGIGTQYF.

The chain uses TRBV7-6 and TRBJ1-2; D perhaps matches TRBD1 (5 bases). Trimming took off 5 bases at V and 7 bases at J, with 8 bases between the two ends. There are 11 residues in the CDR3. CDR1 SGHVS and CDR2 FNYEAQ come from the germline V gene. The CDR3, as DNA: TGTGCCAGCAGCGGAGGGGCTGGCTACACCTTC. Translated: CASSGGAGYTF.